A selection of T cell receptor beta chains follows, all from one sample in a study of shared clonotypes between healthy human individuals. Using immunoSEQ multiplex PCR, the repertoire was profiled, and TCRdb retains in-frame clones only, with some absent. The sample yields about 1 million clones, about 77% seen once. Sequencing was done on a sample of memory CD4+ T cells sorted from blood. The receptors were gathered from a man aged 18-30 years in good health. CDR3s include the opening cysteine and the closing phenylalanine or tryptophan. The D gene is left open where the match is weak. Where a row states a size, it is once, few, many or the class of an expanded clone; other rows omit it.

j_call v_call d_call cdr3_length clone_size cdr3_nt cdr3_aa
TRBJ2-7 TRBV6-5 NA 12 NA TGTGCCAGCAGCGTAGATTCCTACGAGCAGTACTTC CASSVDSYEQYF
TRBJ1-4 TRBV6-6 NA 12 NA TGTGCCAGCAGCGAAAACAGGGAAAAACTGTTTTTT CASSENREKLFF
TRBJ1-4 TRBV30 NA 12 NA TGTGCCTGGAAGGCGGGGAATGAAAAACTGTTTTTT CAWKAGNEKLFF
TRBJ2-7 TRBV29-1 TRBD2 13 NA TGCAGCGTCAGACTAGCGGGAGTTGCCGAGCAGTACTTC CSVRLAGVAEQYF
TRBJ2-7 TRBV18 TRBD1 17 NA TGTGCCAGCTCACGTGACAGGGGGCTTTGGGTCGGCTACGAGCAGTACTTC CASSRDRGLWVGYEQYF
TRBJ1-2 TRBV7-2 NA 11 NA TGTGCCAGCAGCAGGGACTATGGCTACACCTTC CASSRDYGYTF
TRBJ2-1 TRBV6-5 NA 11 NA TGTGCCAGCAGAGTTTACAATGAGCAGTTCTTC CASRVYNEQFF
TRBJ2-1 TRBV4-3 NA 15 NA TGCGCCAGCAGCCAAGACCCGGGTTCGCCCAATGAGCAGTTCTTC CASSQDPGSPNEQFF
TRBJ2-1 TRBV9 TRBD2 14 NA TGTGCCAGCAGCGTAGTTAGCGGGGGGGACGAGCAGTTCTTC CASSVVSGGDEQFF
TRBJ2-1 TRBV6-1 NA 13 NA TGTGCCAGCAGTGAATGGGGGAACGGTGAGCAGTTCTTC CASSEWGNGEQFF
TRBJ2-5 TRBV5-6 TRBD2 14 NA TGTGCCAGCAGCTTGAGCGGGACTCATGGGGAGCAGTACTTC CASSLSGTHGEQYF
TRBJ2-7 TRBV7-2 TRBD2 15 NA TGTGCCAGCAGCCAGCTAGCGGGAGGCTCTCTCGAGCAGTACTTC CASSQLAGGSLEQYF
TRBJ1-5 TRBV30 NA 12 NA TGTGCCTGGAGTAGATTTGATCAGCCCCAGCATTTT CAWSRFDQPQHF
TRBJ2-3 TRBV5-5 NA 13 NA TGTGCCAGCAGCTTGGGTACTATAGATACGCAGTATTTT CASSLGTIDTQYF
TRBJ2-7 TRBV7-9 TRBD2 15 NA TGTGCCAGCAGCTCTATAGCGGGATTCTCCTACGAGCAGTACTTC CASSSIAGFSYEQYF
TRBJ2-5 TRBV11-2 NA 15 NA TGTGCCAGCAGCTTAGGAGGTAAAAACCAAGAGACCCAGTACTTC CASSLGGKNQETQYF
TRBJ2-3 TRBV27 NA 12 few TGTGCCAGCAGTTTTTCCACAGATACGCAGTATTTT CASSFSTDTQYF
TRBJ1-2 TRBV11-2 NA 13 NA TGTGCCAGCAGCGTAGACGCAGGGACTGGCTACACCTTC CASSVDAGTGYTF
TRBJ2-3 TRBV11-2 NA 14 few TGTGCCAGCAGCTATAGCGGAACCACAGATACGCAGTATTTT CASSYSGTTDTQYF
TRBJ2-3 TRBV9 NA 15 NA TGTGCCAGCAGCGGCGCCGGGCCTACCACAGATACGCAGTATTTT CASSGAGPTTDTQYF
TRBJ1-6 TRBV2 NA 11 NA TGTGCCAGCAGCATCGTTGAGACCCTCCACTTT CASSIVETLHF
TRBJ2-3 TRBV4-1 TRBD1 17 NA TGCGCCAGCAGCCAATCGACAGGGCCATCTAGCACAGATACGCAGTATTTT CASSQSTGPSSTDTQYF
TRBJ2-2 TRBV5-1 NA 16 NA TGCGCCAGCAGCTTGCATACGGGGGAGAACACCGGGGAGCTGTTTTTT CASSLHTGENTGELFF
TRBJ2-7 TRBV6-5 NA 14 NA TGTGCCAGCAGTTACTCGATATGGGCCTACGAGCAGTACTTC CASSYSIWAYEQYF
TRBJ1-1 TRBV30 NA 12 NA TGTGCCTGGAGTGTATGGGATATCGAAGCTTTCTTT CAWSVWDIEAFF
TRBJ2-3 TRBV5-4 NA 15 few TGTGCCAGCAGCTTGGTAGACAGGAATAAAGATACGCAGTATTTT CASSLVDRNKDTQYF
TRBJ2-7 TRBV20-1 NA 10 NA TGCAGTGCTAGGCCCTACGAGCAGTACTTC CSARPYEQYF
TRBJ1-1 TRBV11-2 NA 14 NA TGTGCCAGCAGTTCGCAGGGGACCGGTACTGAAGCTTTCTTT CASSSQGTGTEAFF
TRBJ2-3 TRBV10-2 TRBD2 19 NA TGCGCCAGCAGTGACTTGACTAGCGGGAGGGGGTTTAGCACAGATACGCAGTATTTT CASSDLTSGRGFSTDTQYF
TRBJ2-3 TRBV6-5 TRBD2 16 NA TGTGCCAGCAGTTACTTGACTAGCGGGAGATCAAATACGCAGTATTTT CASSYLTSGRSNTQYF
TRBJ1-2 TRBV11-2 NA 14 NA TGTGCCAGCAGCTTAGCCCCCGCGGTTGATGGCTACACCTTC CASSLAPAVDGYTF
TRBJ2-3 TRBV5-1 NA 14 NA TGCGCCAGCAGCTTAGCGGAGAGCACAGATACGCAGTATTTT CASSLAESTDTQYF
TRBJ2-7 TRBV7-2 TRBD2 16 NA TGTGCCAGCAGCCCCCCAATGGCGGGAGGGATCAGCGAGCAGTACTTC CASSPPMAGGISEQYF
TRBJ2-5 TRBV5-1 NA 16 NA TGCGCCAGCAGCTTACCTGGCACAGGGTTGGGGGAGACCCAGTACTTC CASSLPGTGLGETQYF
TRBJ2-3 TRBV7-6 NA 13 NA TGTGCCAGCAGCTTAAAACTTTTAGATACGCAGTATTTT CASSLKLLDTQYF
TRBJ1-1 TRBV6-5 NA 13 few TGTGCCAGCAGTTACGGCAGATACACTGAAGCTTTCTTT CASSYGRYTEAFF
TRBJ2-7 TRBV2 NA 15 NA TGTGCCAGCGGCGTGAGGCGCGGGGCCTCCTACGAGCAGTACTTC CASGVRRGASYEQYF
TRBJ2-7 TRBV6-5 TRBD1 14 NA TGTGCCAGCAGCCTACAGGGGCGGATCTACGAGCAGTACTTC CASSLQGRIYEQYF
TRBJ2-3 TRBV2 NA 15 NA TGTGCCAGCAGTGAGCGGGGAAGGAACACAGATACGCAGTATTTT CASSERGRNTDTQYF
TRBJ2-1 TRBV6-1 NA 16 NA TGTGCCAGCAGTGGGTATCCGGGGGCCGGGTACAATGAGCAGTTCTTC CASSGYPGAGYNEQFF
TRBJ1-5 TRBV9 NA 16 NA TGTGCCAGCAGCGTAGATGGGGGCCGCCTCCAGAAGCCCCAGCATTTT CASSVDGGRLQKPQHF
TRBJ2-7 TRBV6-5 NA 12 NA TGTGCCAGCAGAGCGCCGTCCTACGAGCAGTACTTC CASRAPSYEQYF
TRBJ1-4 TRBV11-2 NA 17 NA TGTGCCAGCAGCTTAATTGGGACCCAGAAGACGCTCGAAAAACTGTTTTTT CASSLIGTQKTLEKLFF
TRBJ2-7 TRBV7-2 NA 13 NA TGTGCCAGCAGCTCCCCGGGACTCGGTGTGCAGTACTTC CASSSPGLGVQYF
TRBJ2-5 TRBV29-1 TRBD1 14 NA TGCAGCGTTGTACAGGGGGCAGTTCAAGAGACCCAGTACTTC CSVVQGAVQETQYF
TRBJ2-1 TRBV6-1 TRBD1 15 many TGTGCCAGCAGGTTCCGGGACAGAGAATACAATGAGCAGTTCTTC CASRFRDREYNEQFF
TRBJ1-5 TRBV18 NA 13 once TGTGCCAGCTCACCAAGCGTTACCCAGCCCCAGCATTTT CASSPSVTQPQHF
TRBJ1-2 TRBV30 NA 12 once TGTGCCTGGAGTGGGTCGGTCTATGGCTACACCTTC CAWSGSVYGYTF